The source of this T cell receptor (beta chain) is a study of OX40 agonist ivuxolimab in advanced cancers. Study-wide background: Head and neck, renal cell, melanoma or hepatocellular carcinoma were the cancers that dose-escalation patients had. The mean age was 60 years, ranging from 23 to 79, with around four fifths of participants male.

By share of the sample, this clone is medium-sized (0.01 to 0.1%). The table came from immunoSEQ multiplex PCR; TCRdb's copy has only in-frame clones and leaves some out. The sample lists some 40,000 clones; about 74% were seen once. The CDR3 has 13 amino acids. Germline loops: CDR1 GTSNPN, CDR2 SVGIG (reference sequence). Trimming took 5 bases from V and 5 from J, leaving 13 bases between them. The chain carries TRBV30 and TRBJ1-5; maybe TRBD1 (6 bases). The sample was CD4+ or CD8+ T cells sorted from blood, taken in a trial of the OX40 agonist ivuxolimab. The clonotype comes from an adult with an advanced solid tumor such as melanoma, head and neck, liver or kidney cancer. The CDR3 here is CAWAAGDHQPQHF. Here the CDR3 DNA reads TGTGCCTGGGCTGCAGGGGATCATCAGCCCCAGCATTTT.